This T cell receptor (beta chain) originates from a study of identical twins. All of the donors were Caucasians in good health. Template switching (which added a universal primer site) was used, and cDNA carried unique molecular identifiers. TCRdb used MiXCR to reprocess the 5' RACE reads, holding one entry per CDR3 protein. The profile shows hundreds of thousands of distinct CDR3 sequences, roughly 6% of them singletons. The sample consisted of naive T cells sorted from blood. The clonotype was recovered from a man in his late teens or twenties in good health.

The CDR3 nucleotides read TGTGCCAGCAGTTTCCTCGCAGCCGAACAGCCCCAGCATTTT. This gives the protein CASSFLAAEQPQHF. The V and J genes are TRBV27 and TRBJ1-5; D is unclear. In germline, CDR1 is MNHEY, CDR2 SMNVEV (reference sequence). The germline V and J ends were trimmed by 3 bases and 7 bases, with 13 bases remaining between them. The CDR3 is 14 residues long.